Presented here are 10 T cell receptor beta chains from one specimen sequenced in a study of regulatory T cells in long-lasting Graves disease. Sample time point: newly diagnosed GD, antithyroid drugs for less than 3 months. Generation of the TCR library employed RNA extracted from PBMCs. Combining iRepertoire HTBI primers with Arm-PCR of CDR3 regions, the authors built TCR beta libraries. TCRdb processed the multiplex PCR reads anew with MiXCR; each CDR3 protein has one entry. The sample has approximately 400,000 distinct CDR3 sequences, 15% seen once. Another study also made use of these data, one on T cells in Graves' hyperthyroidism and ophthalmopathy.

The sample consisted of peripheral blood mononuclear cells (PBMCs), taken at new diagnosis, from a patient treated with antithyroid drugs. The receptors here all came from a woman aged 40 to 49 with Graves disease.

Comments on this clonotype: A read error is likely here: a far larger clone is one base away. The chain joins TRBV19 to TRBJ2-5; perhaps TRBD2 as D (6 bases). The CDR3 is 16 amino acids. The germline gives CDR1 LNHDA, CDR2 SQIVND (reference sequence). Between the trimmed V and J ends, which lost 1 base and 11 bases, there was a span of 23 bases. The CDR3 protein is CASSIGNPGTPNEQYF. The CDR3 coding sequence is TGTGCCAGTAGTATAGGTAACCCCGGGACTCCCAATGAGCAGTACTTC.

This clonotype was seen at least ten times. J is TRBJ1-1 and V is TRBV6-1, with TRBD1 as a possible D gene (5 bases). CDR3 length: 17 residues. Germline loops: CDR1 MNHNS, CDR2 SASEGT. V lost 1 base, J lost 4 bases, and 19 bases lay in between. The DNA of the CDR3 is TGTGCCAGCAGTGAAGAAGTATGGAGTGGGGGATTCACTGAAGCTTTCTTT. This gives the protein CASSEEVWSGGFTEAFF.

Details on this clonotype: At one end the junction does not follow the germline gene, possibly because of a read error. The chain is built from TRBV3-1 and TRBJ2-1; 11 bases fit TRBD2. There are 16 residues in the CDR3. The V gene's germline CDR1 is LGHDT and CDR2 YNNKEL (reference sequence). This CDR3 reads CANSQDLAGGRNEQFF. The CDR3 DNA sequence: TGTGCCAACAGCCAAGATCTAGCGGGAGGTCGGAATGAGCAGTTCTTC.

This rearrangement joins TRBV20-1 to TRBJ2-7; D could derive from TRBD1 or TRBD2 (5 bases each). Per germline, CDR1 DFQATT and CDR2 SNEGSKA (reference sequence). Trimming cost V 5 bases and J 7 bases, with 24 bases left between them. There are 15 residues in the CDR3. The DNA of the CDR3 is TGCAGTGCTCAGCCCGGTGGCAGGGAATCGGGGGAGCAGTACTTC. It yields the protein CSAQPGGRESGEQYF.

The chain uses TRBV24-1 and TRBJ1-2; 9 bases line up with TRBD1. After removal of 5 bases from V and 6 bases from J, the junction contained 3 bases not matched to a gene. The CDR3 spans 13 residues. Germline lookup yields CDR1 KGHDR and CDR2 SFDVKD. This chain's CDR3 is CATSGQGGDGYTF. CDR3 DNA sequence: TGTGCCACCAGTGGACAGGGGGGGGATGGCTACACCTTC.

This clonotype occurred many times. This chain uses TRBV2 with TRBJ1-4, with unresolved D. The CDR3 runs 11 residues. V shed 4 bases and J shed 6 bases, with 3 bases lying between them. Germline CDR1 is SNHLY and CDR2 is FYNNEI. The CDR3 DNA is TGTGCCAGCAGTGTTGATGAAAAACTGTTTTTT. Protein product: CASSVDEKLFF.

Many counts were recorded for this clonotype. The chain has TRBV27 and TRBJ1-6; TRBD1 might be the D (5 bases). Per the germline V gene, CDR1 is MNHEY and CDR2 is SMNVEV (reference sequence). The V gene lost 3 bases and the J gene lost 7 bases, with 10 bases spanning the gap. The CDR3 runs to 14 residues. As DNA, the CDR3 is TGTGCCAGCAGTTTCGGGGCGGAGAATTCACCCCTCCACTTT. It yields the protein CASSFGAENSPLHF.

This clonotype was counted a few times. The CDR3 spells CASSPPGDRETQYF. DNA for the CDR3: TGTGCCAGCAGCCCACCGGGAGACCGAGAGACCCAGTACTTC. This sequence joins TRBV7-6 and TRBJ2-5; D perhaps matches TRBD2 (6 bases). CDR3 length: 14 residues. Germline CDR1 reads SGHVS; CDR2 reads FNYEAQ. The V end lost 5 bases, the J end lost 4 bases, and 14 bases lay between the germline ends.

This clonotype was recorded many times. This chain links TRBV2 with TRBJ2-5, with 7 bases lining up with TRBD1. The length of the CDR3 is 14 residues. From germline, CDR1 is SNHLY and CDR2 FYNNEI. V was pared by 1 base and J by 7 bases, with 6 bases of the junction left unmatched. The CDR3, as DNA: TGTGCCAGCAGTGAAGGGGACAGCCCGGGGACCCAGTACTTC. Translating gives CASSEGDSPGTQYF.

This clonotype showed up many times. The genes are TRBV10-3 and TRBJ1-2; D may be TRBD1 (5 bases). This CDR3 is built from 14 residues. CDR1 and CDR2 from the germline V gene are ENHRY and SYGVKD. V was trimmed by 3 bases and J by 3 bases, leaving 11 bases between them. CDR3 sequence (DNA): TGTGCCATCAGTGAAGGGGCCCGGGACTATGGCTACACCTTC. It codes for CAISEGARDYGYTF.